This T cell receptor beta chain was identified during a study of blood T cell repertoires in COVID-19. Study in general: Sites in the United States, Italy and Spain provided acute and convalescent COVID-19 samples. Sample material is recorded as cDNA or gDNA derived from T cells, B-cell-depleted T cells, or PBMCs.

Germline V gene data show CDR1 as SGHTA and CDR2 as FQGNSA. This CDR3 is 15 amino acids long. V was cut by 4 bases and J by 0 bases, with 9 bases left in between. Per the authors' pipeline: Estimated nucleated cell counts came from reference gene primer amplification. Measured with immunoSEQ multiplex PCR; TCRdb has only the in-frame clones, and not every one. The V and J calls and the clone size are those of that table, but D and trimming were determined from the DNA. The sample carries 98,000 or so clones, approximately 82% recorded once. The source of this sequence is a woman in her 70s with acute or convalescent COVID-19. J is TRBJ1-4 and V is TRBV7-2; no reliable D call. Sequences were obtained from peripheral blood. CDR3 nucleotides: TGTGCCAGCAGCTCGTCGGTTGCAACTAATGAAAAACTGTTTTTT. Translated, it gives CASSSSVATNEKLFF.